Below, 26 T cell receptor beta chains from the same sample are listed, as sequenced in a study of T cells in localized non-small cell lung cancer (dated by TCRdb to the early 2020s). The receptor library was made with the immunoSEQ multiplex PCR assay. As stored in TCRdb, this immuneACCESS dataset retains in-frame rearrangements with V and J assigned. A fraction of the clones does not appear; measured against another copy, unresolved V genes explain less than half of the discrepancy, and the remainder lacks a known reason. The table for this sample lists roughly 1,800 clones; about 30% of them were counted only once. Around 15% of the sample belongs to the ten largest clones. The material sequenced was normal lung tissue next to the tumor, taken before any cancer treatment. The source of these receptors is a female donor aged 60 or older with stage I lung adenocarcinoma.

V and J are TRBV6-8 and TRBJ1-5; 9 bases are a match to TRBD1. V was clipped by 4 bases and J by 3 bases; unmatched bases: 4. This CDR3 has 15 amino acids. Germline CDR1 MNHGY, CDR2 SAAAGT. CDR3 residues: CASSLQGAVNQPQHF. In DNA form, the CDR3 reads TGTGCCAGCAGTTTACAGGGGGCAGTCAATCAGCCCCAGCATTTT.

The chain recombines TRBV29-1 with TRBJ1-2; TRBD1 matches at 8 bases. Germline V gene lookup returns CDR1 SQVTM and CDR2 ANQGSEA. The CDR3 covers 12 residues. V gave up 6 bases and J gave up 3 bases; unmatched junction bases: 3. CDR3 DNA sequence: TGCAGCGTCCTGACAGGGGACTATGGCTACACCTTC. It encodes CSVLTGDYGYTF.

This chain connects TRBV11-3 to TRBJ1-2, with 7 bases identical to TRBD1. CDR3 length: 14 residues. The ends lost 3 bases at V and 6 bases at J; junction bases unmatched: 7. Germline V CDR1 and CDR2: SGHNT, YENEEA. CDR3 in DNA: TGTGCCAGCAGCTTGGTCCGCAGGGGGGATGGCTACACCTTC. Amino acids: CASSLVRRGDGYTF.

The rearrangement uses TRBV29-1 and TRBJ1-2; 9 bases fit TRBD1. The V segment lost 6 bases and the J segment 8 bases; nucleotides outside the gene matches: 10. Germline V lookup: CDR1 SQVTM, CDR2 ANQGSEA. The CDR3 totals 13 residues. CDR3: CSVLLQGAGGYTF. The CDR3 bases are TGCAGCGTCTTACTACAGGGGGCTGGGGGCTACACCTTC.

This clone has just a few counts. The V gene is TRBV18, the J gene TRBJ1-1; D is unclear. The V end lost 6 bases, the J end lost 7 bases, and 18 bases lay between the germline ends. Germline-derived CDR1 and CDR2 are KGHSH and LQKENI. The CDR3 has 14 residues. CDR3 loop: CASSSLGGWGEAFF. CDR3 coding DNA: TGTGCCAGCTCTTCTTTAGGAGGTTGGGGTGAAGCTTTCTTT.

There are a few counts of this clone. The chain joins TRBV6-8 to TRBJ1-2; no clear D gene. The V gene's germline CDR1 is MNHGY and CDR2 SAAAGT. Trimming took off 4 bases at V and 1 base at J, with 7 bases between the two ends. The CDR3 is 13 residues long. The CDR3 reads CASSLDRNYGYTF. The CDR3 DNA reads TGTGCCAGCAGTTTGGACCGTAACTATGGCTACACCTTC.

The CDR3 here is CAWSPSSGRLDTQYF. CDR3 nucleotide sequence: TGTGCCTGGAGTCCCAGCAGCGGGAGGCTAGATACGCAGTATTTT. The chain uses TRBV30 and TRBJ2-3; TRBD2 matches at 9 bases. Germline lookup yields CDR1 GTSNPN and CDR2 SVGIG (reference sequence). Trimming took 2 bases from V and 5 from J; bases not matched to a gene: 8. The CDR3 loop spans 15 amino acids.

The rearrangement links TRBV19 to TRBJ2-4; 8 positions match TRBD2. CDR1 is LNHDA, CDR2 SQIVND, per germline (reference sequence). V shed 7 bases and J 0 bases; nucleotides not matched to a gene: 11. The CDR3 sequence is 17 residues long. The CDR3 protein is CASTVTSGLLAKNIQYF. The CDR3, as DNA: TGTGCCAGTACCGTTACTAGCGGTCTTCTAGCCAAAAACATTCAGTACTTC. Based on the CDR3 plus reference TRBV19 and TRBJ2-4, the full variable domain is DGGITQSPKYLFRKEGQNVTLSCEQNLNHDAMYWYRQDPGQGLRLIYYSQIVNDFQKGDIAEGYSVSREKKESFPLTVTSAQKNPTAFYLCASTVTSGLLAKNIQYFGAGTRLSVL.

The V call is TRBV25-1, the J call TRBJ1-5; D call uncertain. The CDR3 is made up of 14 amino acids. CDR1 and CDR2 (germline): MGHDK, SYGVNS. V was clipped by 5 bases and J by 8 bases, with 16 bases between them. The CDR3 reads CASSQSGSVEPQHF. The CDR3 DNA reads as TGTGCCAGCAGTCAATCCGGGTCGGTGGAGCCCCAGCATTTT.

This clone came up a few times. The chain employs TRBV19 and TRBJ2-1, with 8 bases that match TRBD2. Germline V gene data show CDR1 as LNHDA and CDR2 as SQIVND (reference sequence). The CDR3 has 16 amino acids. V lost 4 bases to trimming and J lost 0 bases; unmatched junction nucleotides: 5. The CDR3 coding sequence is TGTGCCAGTAGTACTCAGCGGGGGAGCTCCTACAATGAGCAGTTCTTC. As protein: CASSTQRGSSYNEQFF.

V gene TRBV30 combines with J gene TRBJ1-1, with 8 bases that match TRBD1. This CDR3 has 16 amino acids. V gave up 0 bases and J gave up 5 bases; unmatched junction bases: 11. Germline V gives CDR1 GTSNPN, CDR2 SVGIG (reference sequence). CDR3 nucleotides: TGTGCCTGGAGTGTACAGCAGGGGGCTAGAAGAACTGAAGCTTTCTTT. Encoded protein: CAWSVQQGARRTEAFF.

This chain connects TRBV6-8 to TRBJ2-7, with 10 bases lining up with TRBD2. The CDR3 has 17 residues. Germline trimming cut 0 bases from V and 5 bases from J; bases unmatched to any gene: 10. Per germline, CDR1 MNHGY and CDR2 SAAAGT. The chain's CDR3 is CASSYSGLAGVFHEQYV. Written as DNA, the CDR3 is TGTGCCAGCAGTTACTCAGGGCTAGCGGGAGTCTTCCACGAGCAGTACGTC.

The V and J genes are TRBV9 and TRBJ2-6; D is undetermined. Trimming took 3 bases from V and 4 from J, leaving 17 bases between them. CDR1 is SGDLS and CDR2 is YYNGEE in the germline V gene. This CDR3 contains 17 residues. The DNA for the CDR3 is TGTGCCAGCAGCGACCCCGGGTACAAAGCCGGGGCCAACGTCCTGACTTTC. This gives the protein CASSDPGYKAGANVLTF.

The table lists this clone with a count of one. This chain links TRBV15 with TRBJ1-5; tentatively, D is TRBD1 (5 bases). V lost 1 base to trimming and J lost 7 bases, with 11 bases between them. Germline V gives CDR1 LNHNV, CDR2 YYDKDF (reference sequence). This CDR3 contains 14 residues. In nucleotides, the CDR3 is TGTGCCACCAGCAGAGCTGAGGGGAGGCAGCCCCAGCATTTT. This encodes CATSRAEGRQPQHF.

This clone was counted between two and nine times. CDR3 loop: CASSAGYRGLRETQYF. CDR3 in DNA: TGTGCCAGCAGCGCAGGATACAGGGGGCTTAGAGAGACCCAGTACTTC. The V gene is TRBV9, the J gene TRBJ2-5; TRBD1 matches 9 bases. The CDR3 spans 16 residues. The junction had 10 bases not matched to a gene; V was cut back by 3 bases and J by 4 bases. CDR1 and CDR2 from the germline V gene are SGDLS and YYNGEE.

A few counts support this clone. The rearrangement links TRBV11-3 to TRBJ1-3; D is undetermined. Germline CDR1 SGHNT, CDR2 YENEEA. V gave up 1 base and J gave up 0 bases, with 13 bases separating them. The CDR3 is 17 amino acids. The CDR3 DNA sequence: TGTGCCAGCAGCTTAGGAACGGGTCCTTCCTCTGGAAACACCATATATTTT. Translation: CASSLGTGPSSGNTIYF.

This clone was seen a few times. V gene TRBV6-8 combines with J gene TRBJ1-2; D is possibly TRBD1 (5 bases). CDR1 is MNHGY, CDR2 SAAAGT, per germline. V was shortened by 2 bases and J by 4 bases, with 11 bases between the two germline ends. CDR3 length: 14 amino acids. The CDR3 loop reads CASSYGIQGYGYTF. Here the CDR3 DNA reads TGTGCCAGCAGTTACGGTATCCAGGGCTATGGCTACACCTTC.

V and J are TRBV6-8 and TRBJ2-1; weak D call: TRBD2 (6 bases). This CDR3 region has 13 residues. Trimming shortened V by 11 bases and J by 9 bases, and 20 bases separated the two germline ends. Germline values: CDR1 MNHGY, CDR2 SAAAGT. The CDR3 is CAATTGRNSEQFF. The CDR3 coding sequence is TGTGCCGCAACTACCGGGAGAAACAGTGAGCAGTTCTTC.

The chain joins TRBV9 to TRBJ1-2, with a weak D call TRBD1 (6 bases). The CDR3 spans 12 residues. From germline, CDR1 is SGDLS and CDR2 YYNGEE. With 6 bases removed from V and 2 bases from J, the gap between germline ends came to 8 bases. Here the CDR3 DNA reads TGTGCCAGCAACCAGGGGAACTATGGCTACACCTTC. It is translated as CASNQGNYGYTF.

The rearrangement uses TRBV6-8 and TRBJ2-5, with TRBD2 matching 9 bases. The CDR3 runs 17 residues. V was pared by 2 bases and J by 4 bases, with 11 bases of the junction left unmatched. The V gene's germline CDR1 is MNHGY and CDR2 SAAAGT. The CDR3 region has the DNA TGTGCCAGCAGTTACCAGACCGGGGGACTAGCTGGAGAGACCCAGTACTTC. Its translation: CASSYQTGGLAGETQYF.

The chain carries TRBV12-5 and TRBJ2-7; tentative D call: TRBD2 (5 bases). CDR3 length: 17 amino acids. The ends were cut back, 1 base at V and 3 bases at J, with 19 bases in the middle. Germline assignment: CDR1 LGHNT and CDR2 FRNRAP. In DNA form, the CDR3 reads TGTGCTAGTGGTTTGGCCCCCTTACGGGGTTCAGACTACGAGCAGTACTTC. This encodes CASGLAPLRGSDYEQYF.

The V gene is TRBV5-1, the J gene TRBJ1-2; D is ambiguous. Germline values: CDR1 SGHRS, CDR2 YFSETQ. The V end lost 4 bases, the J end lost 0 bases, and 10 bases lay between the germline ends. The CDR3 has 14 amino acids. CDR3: CASSHDLTNYGYTF. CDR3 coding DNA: TGCGCCAGCAGCCACGACCTCACTAACTATGGCTACACCTTC. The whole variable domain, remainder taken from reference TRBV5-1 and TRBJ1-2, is KAGVTQTPRYLIKTRGQQVTLSCSPISGHRSVSWYQQTPGQGLQFLFEYFSETQRNKGNFPGRFSGRQFSNSRSEMNVSTLELGDSALYLCASSHDLTNYGYTFGSGTRLTVV.

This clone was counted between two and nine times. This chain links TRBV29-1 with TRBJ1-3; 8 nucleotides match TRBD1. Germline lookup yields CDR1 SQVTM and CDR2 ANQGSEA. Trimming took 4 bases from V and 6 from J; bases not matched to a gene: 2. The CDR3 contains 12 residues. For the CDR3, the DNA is TGCAGCGTTGGACAGGGGAAAAACACCATATATTTT. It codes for CSVGQGKNTIYF.

The CDR3 coding sequence is TGTGCCAGCAGTTATCCCGGTGGAAACACCATATATTTT. Translating it yields CASSYPGGNTIYF. The chain couples TRBV6-8 to TRBJ1-3; D uncertain. Trimming pared 3 bases from V and 3 bases from J, leaving 6 bases between. Germline CDR1 is MNHGY and CDR2 is SAAAGT. The CDR3 is 13 residues long.

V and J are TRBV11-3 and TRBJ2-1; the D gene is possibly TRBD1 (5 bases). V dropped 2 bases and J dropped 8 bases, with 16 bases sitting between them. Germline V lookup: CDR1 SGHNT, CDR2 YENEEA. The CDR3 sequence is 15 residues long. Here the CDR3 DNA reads TGTGCCAGCAGCTTACAGGGTAACGTTGTTGATGAGCAGTTCTTC. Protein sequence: CASSLQGNVVDEQFF.

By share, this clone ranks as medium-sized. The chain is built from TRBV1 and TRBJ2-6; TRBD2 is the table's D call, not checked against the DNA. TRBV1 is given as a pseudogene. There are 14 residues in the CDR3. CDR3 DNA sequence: TGCGCCAGCAGCCGCGACTCTGGGGCCAACGTCCTGACTTTC. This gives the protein CASSRDSGANVLTF.